The 8 T cell receptor beta chains below come from one sample, sequenced in a study of shared clonotypes between healthy human individuals. Sequencing was performed with immunoSEQ multiplex PCR; in TCRdb, only in-frame clones are kept and a portion is missing. The sample shows around 1.6 million clones, roughly 98% of them seen only once. Sequencing was performed on naive CD4+ T cells sorted from blood. Subset noted: CD45RA+ positively selected. The receptors derive from a man aged 25 to 40 in good health.

This rearrangement joins TRBV2 to TRBJ1-3; D gene ambiguous. Germline V CDR1 and CDR2: SNHLY, FYNNEI. The CDR3 has 14 residues. V was pared by 4 bases and J by 0 bases, with 7 bases between. The CDR3 protein is CASSGSYSGNTIYF. CDR3 nucleotides: TGTGCCAGCAGTGGCAGTTACTCTGGAAACACCATATATTTT.

V is TRBV28 and J is TRBJ2-2; maybe TRBD1 (5 bases). Looked up from germline, CDR1 is MDHEN and CDR2 is SYDVKM. The CDR3 length is 15 residues. Between the trimmed V and J ends, which lost 6 bases and 0 bases, there was a span of 11 bases. The CDR3 DNA reads TGTGCCAGCAGCCTAACAGGCACGAACACCGGGGAGCTGTTTTTT. It specifies CASSLTGTNTGELFF.

A remark on this clone: The same CDR3 arises from other DNA sequences in this sample as well. The rearrangement uses TRBV5-1 and TRBJ2-3; TRBD2 aligns across 10 bases. The CDR3 is made up of 17 amino acids. V lost 0 bases and J lost 1; bases outside the gene matches: 5. CDR1 is SGHRS, CDR2 YFSETQ, per germline. CDR3 amino acids: CASSLALAGEGTDTQYF. For the CDR3, the DNA is TGCGCCAGCAGCTTGGCCCTAGCGGGAGAAGGCACAGATACGCAGTATTTT.

The chain recombines TRBV18 with TRBJ2-7, with D possibly matching TRBD2 (6 bases). The V gene's germline CDR1 is KGHSH and CDR2 LQKENI. V was shortened by 2 bases and J by 7 bases, with 9 bases between the two germline ends. The length of the CDR3 is 12 residues. The CDR3 spells CASSPGTEEQYF. The CDR3 bases are TGTGCCAGCTCACCAGGGACTGAAGAGCAGTACTTC.

Only one count was recorded for this clone. The J gene is TRBJ2-2, the V gene TRBV5-8; 12 nucleotides match TRBD2. V dropped 3 bases and J dropped 5; count of bases not matched to a gene: 5. The CDR3 extends over 16 amino acids. The germline CDR1 and CDR2 sequences are SGHTS and YDEGEE. The CDR3 coding sequence is TGTGCCAGCAGCTCACTAGCGGGAGGTTATACCGGGGAGCTGTTTTTT. It encodes CASSSLAGGYTGELFF.

This sequence joins TRBV18 and TRBJ2-7; a weak D match, TRBD1 (5 bases). This CDR3 spans 15 amino acids. V was pared by 2 bases and J by 0 bases, with 11 bases between. The V gene's germline CDR1 is KGHSH and CDR2 LQKENI. CDR3 bases: TGTGCCAGCTCACCAAAGGACACTTACTCCTACGAGCAGTACTTC. It specifies CASSPKDTYSYEQYF.

The table lists this clone with a count of one. This chain joins TRBV7-9 and TRBJ2-2, with a possible D match to TRBD2 (5 bases). The CDR3 has 16 residues. With 6 bases removed from V and 4 bases from J, the gap between germline ends came to 18 bases. CDR1 is SEHNR and CDR2 is FQNEAQ in the germline V gene (reference sequence). The CDR3 DNA sequence: TGTGCCAGCAGAAGCGGTGCCGGCCATTTCACCGGGGAGCTGTTTTTT. Encoded protein: CASRSGAGHFTGELFF.

The gene calls are TRBV7-2 and TRBJ1-3; TRBD1 might be the D (5 bases). This CDR3 contains 14 residues. Germline CDR1 reads SGHTA; CDR2 reads FQGNSA. V gave up 5 bases and J gave up 5 bases, with 13 bases separating them. CDR3 nucleotide sequence: TGTGCCAGCAGCCCAGGGTGGGGTAGAAACACCATATATTTT. Residues: CASSPGWGRNTIYF.